This T cell receptor (beta chain) derives from a study of vaccination and CD4 T cells after COVID-19 (dated 2022 in TCRdb). Notes on the research overall: Convalescent patients had a positive SARS-CoV-2 result on nasal swab PCR, and of these patients, fewer than ten had mild disease and one had severe disease. The cultures were stimulated with overlapping spike peptide pools from SARS-CoV-2 and from the common cold coronaviruses HCoV-NL63, HCoV-OC43 and HCoV-229E. Post-COVID blood samples were collected from convalescent patients a median of approximately 100 days after diagnosis, with a range of roughly 35 to 161 days. In under 13 COVID-19 convalescent patients and 4 infection-naive healthy vaccine recipients, researchers compared the spike-specific CD4+ TCR repertoire from before mRNA vaccination with the repertoire from after. Control cultures received a CEFX viral epitope pool as the positive control, an HIV-1 Nef peptide pool as the negative control, or no peptide. In the convalescent cohort there were six males and four females, among whom were two Hispanic individuals, seven Caucasians, two Asians and one multiracial person. Participants got two doses of the Pfizer-BioNTech BNT162b2 vaccine (n=8) or two doses of the Moderna mRNA-1273 vaccine (n=2). A few convalescent patients were sampled both early after vaccination (day 14) and late after vaccination (days 161 to 241). Post-vaccine blood samples were obtained a median of about 72 days after the second vaccine dose, with a range of roughly 12 to 250 days. The full study reports these points: The number of convalescent patients in the study was relatively small, and the study did not examine early timepoints following natural infection. The median count of SARS-CoV-2-reactive clonotypes went up from 20 to 25 after infection to about 41 after vaccination, although the change was not significant. Of the vaccine-specific clones in convalescent patients, 304 of 307, or nearly all, reacted only to SARS-CoV-2 spike and did not cross-react with common cold coronaviruses. In convalescent patients, a median roughly 85% of post-vaccine SARS-CoV-2-reactive clones were detected only after vaccination, and vaccine-specific priming was suggested by this finding.

Library construction relied on PCR. At the Johns Hopkins FTIC core, DNA from the cultured CD4+ T cells underwent TCR sequencing with the Oncomine TCR Beta short-read assay. Genomic DNA was extracted from the cultured CD4+ T cells with the QIAamp micro DNA kit. Oncomine TCR Beta libraries made from cultured CD4+ T cells were pooled using unique dual indexes and sequenced on an Illumina iSeq 100. The study's own analysis went as follows. Non-productive sequences were removed, and CDR3s not starting with C, not ending with F or W, or shorter than 7 amino acids were discarded. The MANAFEST web application was used to identify antigen-specific clonotypes by comparing peptide-stimulated wells against reference wells and other culture wells. An FDR below 0.05, an odds ratio above 5, and a productive frequency above 0.1% in at least two of three replicate wells were required for clones to be considered positive. Clonotypes that were significantly expanded in both SARS-CoV-2 spike wells and at least one common cold coronavirus spike condition were defined as cross-reactive. Using R version 3.6.1, CDR3 homology was evaluated through Levenshtein distances (stringdist) along with unrooted phylogenetic trees (ape). TCRdb ran its own pipeline on the public reads, namely fastp trimming at Q25 and MiXCR clone calling, and kept in-frame beta chains. Each CDR3 protein gets just one entry, which takes the most common genes and DNA from the rows behind it. The authors' filters were not applied to this entry. The sample records about 17,000 distinct CDR3 sequences, over 40% of which are singletons. The leading ten clones occupy over 10% of the sample.

Sample time point, as interpreted from the label and publication: late sampling 161 to 241 days after vaccination in a few convalescent patients. Explained via the paper, the treatment or condition label denotes: approximately 10-day PBMC culture with coronavirus spike peptide pools or control peptides (ViraFEST assay). To expand antigen-specific T cells with peptide pools and then pick out the expanded clonotypes through TCR sequencing, the study relied on the ViraFEST assay. The convalescent patients' positive SARS-CoV-2 PCR tests were from March to December 2020, which was before the Alpha, Beta and Delta variants emerged in the United States. Each well held roughly 2.2 million PBMCs cultured in IMDM containing roughly 5% human AB serum and approximately 9.8 IU/ml IL-2, with 10 ug/ml peptide pools added. On days 3 and 7, half of the culture medium was replaced with fresh IL-2-containing medium. After 10 days of culture, CD4+ T cells were isolated by negative selection using the EasySep CD4+ T cell isolation kit. Ficoll-Paque Plus gradient centrifugation was used to isolate PBMCs from whole blood, and the isolated PBMCs were then either used fresh or cryopreserved at -140C. Triplicate wells were generally used for each culture condition.

V sheds 7 bases and J sheds 0 bases, leaving 19 bases between their ends. From cysteine to phenylalanine, the CDR3 is 17 amino acids long. Of all the DNA, just the CDR3 is kept, 51 bases in frame from base 1. As encoded in the germline V gene, CDR1 is MNHNS while CDR2 is SASEGT. About this clonotype itself: The antigen this receptor binds is unknown. The record has no base qualities; no much larger clone is one base away.

Material: CD4+ T cells from blood, cultured in vitro, obtained about 7 months after SARS-CoV-2 vaccination. The receptor's source is a human donor who had recovered from COVID-19. The rearranged chain carries TRBV6-1 and TRBJ2-1, with TRBD2 perhaps the D gene, on 7 matching bases. The CDR3 is CASITTRRGASYNEQFF. The bases are TGTGCCAGCATCACAACGCGCCGGGGGGCCTCCTACAATGAGCAGTTCTTC.